This TCR beta chain was identified in a study of glioma-infiltrating T cells after dendritic cell vaccination. Points from the study as a whole: Estimated pretreatment TIL content predicted outcome after dendritic cell vaccination. The cohort had few patients with full blood and tumor sets. TCR clonality showed no direct relationship with survival.

Remarks on this clone: The antigen is not known.

Amplification used 60 V beta primers and 13 J beta primers. This table comes from immunoSEQ multiplex PCR, and its TCRdb copy is limited to in-frame clones, with some not included. The profile covers over 90,000 clones, with around 80% appearing a single time and around 5.4% taken by the ten largest. Time point given: after dendritic cell vaccination, including at tumor progression/relapse. The sample in question was blood, obtained after dendritic cell vaccination. The clonotype was recovered from a human donor with glioblastoma.

Written as DNA, the CDR3 is TGTGCCAGCAGCTATCGGGACTTAACAGATACGCAGTATTTT. Amino acids: CASSYRDLTDTQYF. The rearrangement links TRBV7-2 to TRBJ2-3; tentative D call: TRBD2 (6 bases). The germline CDR1 and CDR2 sequences are SGHTA and FQGNSA. The CDR3 runs to 14 residues. V was shortened by 4 bases and J by 3 bases, with 11 bases between the two germline ends.